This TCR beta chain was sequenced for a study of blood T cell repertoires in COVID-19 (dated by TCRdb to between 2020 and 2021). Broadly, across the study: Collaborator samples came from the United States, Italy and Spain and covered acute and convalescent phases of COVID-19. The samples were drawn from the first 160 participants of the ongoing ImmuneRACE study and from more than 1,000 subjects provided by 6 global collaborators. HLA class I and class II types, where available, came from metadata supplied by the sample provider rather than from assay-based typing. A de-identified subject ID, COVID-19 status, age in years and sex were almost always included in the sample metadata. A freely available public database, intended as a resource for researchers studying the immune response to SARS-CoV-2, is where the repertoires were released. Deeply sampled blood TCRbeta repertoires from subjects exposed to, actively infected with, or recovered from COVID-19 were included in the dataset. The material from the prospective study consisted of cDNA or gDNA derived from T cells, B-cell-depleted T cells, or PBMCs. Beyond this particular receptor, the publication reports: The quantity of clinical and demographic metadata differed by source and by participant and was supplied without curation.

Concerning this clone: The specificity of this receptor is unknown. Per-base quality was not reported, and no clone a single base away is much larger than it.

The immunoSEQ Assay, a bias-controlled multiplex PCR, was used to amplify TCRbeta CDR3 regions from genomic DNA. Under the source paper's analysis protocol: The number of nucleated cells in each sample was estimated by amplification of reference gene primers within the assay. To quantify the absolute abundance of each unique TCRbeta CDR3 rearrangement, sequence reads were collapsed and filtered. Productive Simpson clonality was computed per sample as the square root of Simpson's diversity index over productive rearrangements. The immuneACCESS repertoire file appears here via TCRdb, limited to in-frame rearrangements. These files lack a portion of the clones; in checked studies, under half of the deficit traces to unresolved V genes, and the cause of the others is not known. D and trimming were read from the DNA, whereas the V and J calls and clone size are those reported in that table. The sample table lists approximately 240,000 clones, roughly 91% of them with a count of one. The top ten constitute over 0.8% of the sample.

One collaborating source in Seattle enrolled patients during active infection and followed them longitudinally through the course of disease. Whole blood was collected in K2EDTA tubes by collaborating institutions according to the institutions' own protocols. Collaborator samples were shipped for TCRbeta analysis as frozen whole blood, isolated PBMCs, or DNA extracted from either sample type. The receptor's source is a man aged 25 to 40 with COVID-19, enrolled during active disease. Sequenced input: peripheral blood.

Here the CDR3 is given as CASKEGLAETDTQYF. The nucleotide sequence reads as follows: TGTGCCAGCAAGGAAGGACTAGCTGAAACAGATACGCAGTATTTT. The chain uses TRBV5-4 and TRBJ2-3; TRBD2 agrees with 8 junctional bases. The CDR3 runs 15 residues from the cysteine to the phenylalanine. The kept DNA is CDR3 alone, 45 bases in frame from the first base. Clipping removes 6 bases from V and 3 bases from J, with 9 as the unmatched junction base count. From the germline V gene (reference sequence), CDR1 is SGHNT and CDR2 is YYREEE.